This TCR beta chain stems from a study of blood T cell repertoires in COVID-19. Overall study: Samples of COVID-19 (acute and convalescent) were obtained from the United States, Italy and Spain. T cells, B-cell-depleted T cells, or PBMCs supplied cDNA or gDNA.

Per the authors' pipeline: Counts of nucleated cells, estimated from reference gene primer amplification, were obtained. Using immunoSEQ multiplex PCR, the repertoire was profiled, and TCRdb retains in-frame clones only, with some absent. V, J and clone size are taken as reported in that table, and D and trimming were inferred from the DNA itself. The repertoire consists of 270,000 or so clones, with 81% occurring once and the leading ten covering over 2.5%. Trimming at V came to 5 bases and at J to 6 bases, leaving 12 bases not matched to a gene. The CDR3 totals 15 residues. Looked up from germline, CDR1 is SEHNR and CDR2 is FQNEAQ (reference sequence).

J is TRBJ1-2 and V is TRBV7-9; 7 bases line up with TRBD1. Sequencing used peripheral blood. The sequence was obtained from a woman aged 60 to 75 with active or convalescent COVID-19. The CDR3: CASSQKNRGKDGYTF. CDR3 DNA sequence: TGTGCCAGCAGCCAAAAAAACAGGGGCAAGGATGGCTACACCTTC.